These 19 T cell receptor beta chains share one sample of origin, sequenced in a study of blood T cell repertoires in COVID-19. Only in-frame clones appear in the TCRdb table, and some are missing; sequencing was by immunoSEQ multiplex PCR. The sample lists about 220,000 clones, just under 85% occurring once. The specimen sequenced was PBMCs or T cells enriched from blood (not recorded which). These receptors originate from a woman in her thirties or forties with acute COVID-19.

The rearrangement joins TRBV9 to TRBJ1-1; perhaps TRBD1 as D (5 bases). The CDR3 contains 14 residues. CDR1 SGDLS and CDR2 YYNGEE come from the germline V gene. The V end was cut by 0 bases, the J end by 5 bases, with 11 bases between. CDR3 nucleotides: TGTGCCAGCAGCGTAGGGCAGGGACTTACTGAAGCTTTCTTT. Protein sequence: CASSVGQGLTEAFF.

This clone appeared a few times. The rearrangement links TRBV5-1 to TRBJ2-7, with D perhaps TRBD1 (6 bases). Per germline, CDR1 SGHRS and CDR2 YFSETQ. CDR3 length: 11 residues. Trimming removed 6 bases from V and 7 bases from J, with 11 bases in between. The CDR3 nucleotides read TGCGCCAGCAAAGGGGGACGAGAGCAGTACTTC. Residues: CASKGGREQYF.

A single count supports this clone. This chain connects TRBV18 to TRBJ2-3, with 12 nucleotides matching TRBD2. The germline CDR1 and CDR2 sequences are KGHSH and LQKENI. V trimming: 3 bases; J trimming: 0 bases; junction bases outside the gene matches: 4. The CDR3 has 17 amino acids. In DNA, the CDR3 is TGTGCCAGCTCACCCCGAGGGACTAGCGGGAGCACAGATACGCAGTATTTT. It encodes CASSPRGTSGSTDTQYF.

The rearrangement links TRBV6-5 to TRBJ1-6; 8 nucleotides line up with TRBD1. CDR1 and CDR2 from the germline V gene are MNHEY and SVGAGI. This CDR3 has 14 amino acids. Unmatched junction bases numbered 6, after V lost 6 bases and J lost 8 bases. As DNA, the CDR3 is TGTGCCAGCAGGCCCCAGGGGGCCTATTCACCCCTCCACTTT. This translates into CASRPQGAYSPLHF.

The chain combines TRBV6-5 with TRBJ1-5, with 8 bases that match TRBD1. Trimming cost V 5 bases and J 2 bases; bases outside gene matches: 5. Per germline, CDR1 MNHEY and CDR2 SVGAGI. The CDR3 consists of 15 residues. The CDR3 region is CASSTGGQGNQPQHF. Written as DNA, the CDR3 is TGTGCCAGCAGTACGGGGGGACAGGGCAATCAGCCCCAGCATTTT.

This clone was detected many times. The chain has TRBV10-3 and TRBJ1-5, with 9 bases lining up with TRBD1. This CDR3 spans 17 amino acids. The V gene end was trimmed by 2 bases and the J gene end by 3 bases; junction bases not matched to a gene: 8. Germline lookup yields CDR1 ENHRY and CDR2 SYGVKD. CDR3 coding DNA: TGTGCCATCAGTGAGACAAAAGGGACAGGGTTCAATCAGCCCCAGCATTTT. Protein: CAISETKGTGFNQPQHF.

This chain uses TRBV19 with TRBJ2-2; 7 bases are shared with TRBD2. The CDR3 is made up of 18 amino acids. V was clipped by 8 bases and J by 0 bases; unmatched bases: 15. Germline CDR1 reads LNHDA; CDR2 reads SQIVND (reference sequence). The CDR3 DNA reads TGTGCCAGTCACAAAGAGACGATGACTAGCCCGAACACCGGGGAGCTGTTTTTT. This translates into CASHKETMTSPNTGELFF.

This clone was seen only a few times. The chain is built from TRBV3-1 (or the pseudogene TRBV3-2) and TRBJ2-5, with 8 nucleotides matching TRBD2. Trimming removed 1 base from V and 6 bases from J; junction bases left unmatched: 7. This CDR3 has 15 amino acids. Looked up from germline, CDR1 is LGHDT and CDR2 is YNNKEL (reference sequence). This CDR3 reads CASSQGPGGEKTQYF. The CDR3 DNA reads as TGTGCCAGCAGCCAAGGCCCGGGGGGGGAAAAGACCCAGTACTTC.

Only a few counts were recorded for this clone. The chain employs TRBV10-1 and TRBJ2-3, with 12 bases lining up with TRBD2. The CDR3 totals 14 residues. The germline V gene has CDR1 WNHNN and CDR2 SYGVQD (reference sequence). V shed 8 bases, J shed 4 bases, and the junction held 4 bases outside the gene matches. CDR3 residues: CASQGLAGSDTQYF. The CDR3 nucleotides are TGCGCCAGCCAGGGACTAGCGGGCTCAGATACGCAGTATTTT.

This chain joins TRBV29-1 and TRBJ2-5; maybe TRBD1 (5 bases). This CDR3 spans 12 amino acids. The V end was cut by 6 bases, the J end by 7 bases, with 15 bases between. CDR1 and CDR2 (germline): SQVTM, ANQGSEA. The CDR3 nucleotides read TGCAGCGTCGATGACCGAAGGGGGACCCAGTACTTC. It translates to CSVDDRRGTQYF. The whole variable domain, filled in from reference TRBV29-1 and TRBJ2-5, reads SAVISQKPSRDICQRGTSLTIQCQVDSQVTMMFWYRQQPGQSLTLIATANQGSEATYESGFVIDKFPISRPNLTFSTLTVSNMSPEDSSIYLCSVDDRRGTQYFGPGTRLLVL.

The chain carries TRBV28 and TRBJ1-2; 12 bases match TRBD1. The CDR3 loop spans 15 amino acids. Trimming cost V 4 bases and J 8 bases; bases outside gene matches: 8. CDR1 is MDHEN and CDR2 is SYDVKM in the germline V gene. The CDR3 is CASSYLGQGAKGYTF. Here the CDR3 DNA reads TGTGCCAGCAGTTACTTGGGACAGGGGGCGAAGGGCTACACCTTC.

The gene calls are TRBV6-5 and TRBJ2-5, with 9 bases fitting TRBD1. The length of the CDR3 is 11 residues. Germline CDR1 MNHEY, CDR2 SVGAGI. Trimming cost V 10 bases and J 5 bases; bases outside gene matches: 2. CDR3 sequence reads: CAIGQGETQYF. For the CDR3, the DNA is TGTGCCATTGGACAGGGGGAGACCCAGTACTTC.

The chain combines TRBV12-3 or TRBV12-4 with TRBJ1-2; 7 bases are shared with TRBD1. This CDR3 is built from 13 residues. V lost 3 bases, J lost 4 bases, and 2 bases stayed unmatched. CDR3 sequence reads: CASSFGTAYGYTF. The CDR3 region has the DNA TGTGCCAGCAGTTTTGGGACAGCCTATGGCTACACCTTC.

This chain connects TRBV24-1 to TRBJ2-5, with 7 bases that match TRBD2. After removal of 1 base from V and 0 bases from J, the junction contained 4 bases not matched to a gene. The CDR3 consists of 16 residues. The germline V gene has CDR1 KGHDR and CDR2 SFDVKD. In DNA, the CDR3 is TGTGCCACCAGTGATTTTAGGCTAGCGGACCAAGAGACCCAGTACTTC. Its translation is CATSDFRLADQETQYF.

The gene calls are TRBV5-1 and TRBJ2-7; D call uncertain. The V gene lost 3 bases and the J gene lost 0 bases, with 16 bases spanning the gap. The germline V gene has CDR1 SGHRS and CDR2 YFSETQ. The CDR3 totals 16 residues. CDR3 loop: CASSYEGYSVSYEQYF. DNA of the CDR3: TGCGCCAGCAGCTACGAAGGATACAGTGTCTCCTACGAGCAGTACTTC. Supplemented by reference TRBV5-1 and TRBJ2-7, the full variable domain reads KAGVTQTPRYLIKTRGQQVTLSCSPISGHRSVSWYQQTPGQGLQFLFEYFSETQRNKGNFPGRFSGRQFSNSRSEMNVSTLELGDSALYLCASSYEGYSVSYEQYFGPGTRLTVT.

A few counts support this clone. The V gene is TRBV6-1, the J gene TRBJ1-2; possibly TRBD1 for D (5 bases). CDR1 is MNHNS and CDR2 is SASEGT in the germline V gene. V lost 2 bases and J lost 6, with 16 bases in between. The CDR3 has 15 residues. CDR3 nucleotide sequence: TGTGCCAGCAGTGAATCAGGACACCCTTCGGATGGCTACACCTTC. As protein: CASSESGHPSDGYTF.

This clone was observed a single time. Here the CDR3 reads CASSTLAGAGTDTQYF. The CDR3 bases are TGCGCCAGCAGTACTCTGGCGGGAGCGGGCACAGATACGCAGTATTTT. V usage is TRBV10-1 and J usage is TRBJ2-3; the match to TRBD2 covers 7 bases. Germline CDR1 WNHNN, CDR2 SYGVQD (reference sequence). The CDR3 runs to 16 residues. The V and J ends lost 5 bases and 1 base, in that order; junction bases with no gene match: 9.

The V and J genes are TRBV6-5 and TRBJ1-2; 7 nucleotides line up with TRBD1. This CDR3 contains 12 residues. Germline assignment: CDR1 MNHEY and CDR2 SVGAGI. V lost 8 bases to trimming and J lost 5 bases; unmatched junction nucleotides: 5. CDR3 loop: CASGGQHYGYTF. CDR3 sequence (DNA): TGTGCCAGCGGGGGACAGCATTATGGCTACACCTTC.

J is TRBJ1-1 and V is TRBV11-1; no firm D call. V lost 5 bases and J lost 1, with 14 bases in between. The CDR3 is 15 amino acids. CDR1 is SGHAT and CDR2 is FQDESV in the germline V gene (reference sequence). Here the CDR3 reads CASSPGREQNTEAFF. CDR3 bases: TGTGCCAGCAGCCCTGGGAGGGAACAGAACACTGAAGCTTTCTTT.